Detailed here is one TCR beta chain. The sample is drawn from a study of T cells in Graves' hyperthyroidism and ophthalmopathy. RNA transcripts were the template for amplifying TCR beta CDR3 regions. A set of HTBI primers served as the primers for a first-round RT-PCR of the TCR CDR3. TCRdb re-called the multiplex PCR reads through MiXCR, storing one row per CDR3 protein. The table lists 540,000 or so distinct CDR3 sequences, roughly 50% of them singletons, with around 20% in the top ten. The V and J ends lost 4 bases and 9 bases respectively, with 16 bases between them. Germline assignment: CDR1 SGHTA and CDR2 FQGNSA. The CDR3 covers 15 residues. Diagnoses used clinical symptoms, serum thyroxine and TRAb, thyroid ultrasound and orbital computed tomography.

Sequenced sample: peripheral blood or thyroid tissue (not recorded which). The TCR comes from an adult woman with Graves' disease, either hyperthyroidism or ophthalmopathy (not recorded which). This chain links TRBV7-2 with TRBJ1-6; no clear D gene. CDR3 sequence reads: CASSSRATSGSPLHF. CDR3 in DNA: TGTGCCAGCAGCTCCCGGGCCACATCGGGTTCACCCCTCCACTTT.